Below are 9 T cell receptor beta chains sequenced from a single sample in a study of beta chain features in type 1 diabetes. Overall study findings and caveats: The study found moderately but significantly shorter TCRB CDR3s in all four CD4+ subsets of Type 1 diabetes patients.

Antigens of these TCRs are unknown. The entirety of the isolated RNA underwent reverse transcription, so expressed TCRB transcripts were sequenced. TCRdb keeps only in-frame clones here, not all; method: immunoSEQ multiplex PCR. The data show over 100,000 clones, over 15% seen once. Material for sequencing was central memory CD4+ T cells from blood. The receptors shown here come from a man aged 30-40 years with type 1 diabetes.

The V call is TRBV5-4, the J call TRBJ2-1; 9 bases fit TRBD1. Trimming at V came to 1 base and at J to 2 bases, leaving 1 base not matched to a gene. The germline CDR1 and CDR2 sequences are SGHNT and YYREEE (reference sequence). This CDR3 comprises 15 residues. The CDR3: CASSLWTGAYNEQFF. CDR3 bases: TGTGCCAGCAGCTTGTGGACAGGGGCCTACAATGAGCAGTTCTTC. Drawing the rest from reference TRBV5-4 and TRBJ2-1, the complete variable domain is ETGVTQSPTHLIKTRGQQVTLRCSSQSGHNTVSWYQQALGQGPQFIFQYYREEENGRGNFPPRFSGLQFPNYSSELNVNALELDDSALYLCASSLWTGAYNEQFFGPGTRLTVL.

The V call is TRBV7-9, the J call TRBJ1-1; possible D gene TRBD1, 5 bases. Germline V gene lookup returns CDR1 SEHNR and CDR2 FQNEAQ (reference sequence). The CDR3 runs to 14 residues. V was cut by 1 base and J by 7 bases, with 13 bases left in between. CDR3 amino acids: CASSLGGGVGEAFF. The CDR3 DNA reads TGTGCCAGCAGCTTAGGCGGGGGAGTTGGTGAAGCTTTCTTT. Based on the CDR3 plus reference TRBV7-9 and TRBJ1-1, the full variable domain is DTGVSQNPRHKITKRGQNVTFRCDPISEHNRLYWYRQTLGQGPEFLTYFQNEAQLEKSRLLSDRFSAERPKGSFSTLEIQRTEQGDSAMYLCASSLGGGVGEAFFGQGTRLTVV.

The chain employs TRBV7-6 and TRBJ2-5, with D tentatively TRBD1 (6 bases). V was trimmed by 8 bases and J by 2 bases, leaving 18 bases between them. Germline-derived CDR1 and CDR2 are SGHVS and FNYEAQ. The CDR3 consists of 15 residues. CDR3 in DNA: TGTGCCAGCGCCACAGGGTTTGGTCCGCAAGAGACCCAGTACTTC. This translates into CASATGFGPQETQYF. The entire variable domain, with the rest obtained from reference TRBV7-6 and TRBJ2-5, is as follows: GAGVSQSPRYKVTKRGQDVALRCDPISGHVSLYWYRQALGQGPEFLTYFNYEAQQDKSGLPNDRFSAERPEGSISTLTIQRTEQRDSAMYRCASATGFGPQETQYFGPGTRLLVL.

As concerns this clone: The sample contains more than one DNA sequence encoding this CDR3. The DNA for the CDR3 is TGTGCCAGCAGCTTGAGAAATACGCAGTATTTT. This sequence encodes CASSLRNTQYF. V usage is TRBV5-6 and J usage is TRBJ2-3; no reliable D call. Germline V gene data show CDR1 as SGHDT and CDR2 as YYEEEE. Trimming cost V 1 base and J 7 bases, with 4 bases left between them. The CDR3 spans 11 residues.

This clone occurred a few times. This sequence joins TRBV30 and TRBJ2-1; 13 nucleotides line up with TRBD2. V lost 3 bases and J lost 5; bases outside the gene matches: 4. The CDR3 contains 15 residues. CDR1 is GTSNPN, CDR2 SVGIG, per germline (reference sequence). The CDR3 loop reads CAWRPGTSGDNEQFF. The CDR3 region has the DNA TGTGCCTGGAGGCCAGGGACTAGCGGGGACAATGAGCAGTTCTTC.

This clone has just a few counts. The genes are TRBV19 and TRBJ2-3; D could derive from TRBD1 or TRBD2 (5 bases each). Germline CDR1 reads LNHDA; CDR2 reads SQIVND (reference sequence). V lost 10 bases to trimming and J lost 8 bases, with 25 bases between them. The CDR3 is made up of 15 amino acids. DNA of the CDR3: TGTGCCACCACTAGGGGTATCGGGATTGCGAGTACGCAGTATTTT. Protein: CATTRGIGIASTQYF.

The chain is built from TRBV13 and TRBJ1-5; D is undetermined. The CDR3 runs 12 residues. Germline CDR1 reads PRHDT; CDR2 reads FYEKMQ (reference sequence). V was cut by 5 bases and J by 9 bases, with 11 bases left in between. CDR3 protein: CASSTRTGPQHF. CDR3 in DNA: TGTGCCAGCAGCACCCGGACGGGGCCCCAGCATTTT.

V gene TRBV2 combines with J gene TRBJ2-4; TRBD1 aligns across 10 bases. This CDR3 has 18 residues. V lost 1 base to trimming and J lost 1 base; unmatched junction nucleotides: 7. CDR1 is SNHLY and CDR2 is FYNNEI in the germline V gene. As DNA, the CDR3 is TGTGCCAGCAGTGAAGTGACAGGGGGCGCCGGGGCCAAAAACATTCAGTACTTC. This sequence encodes CASSEVTGGAGAKNIQYF.

This sequence joins TRBV7-2 and TRBJ2-1, with a tentative D call TRBD2 (6 bases). This CDR3 has 11 amino acids. Trimming took off 5 bases at V and 13 bases at J, with 12 bases between the two ends. CDR1 is SGHTA and CDR2 is FQGNSA in the germline V gene. CDR3 region: CASSQDGRQFF. As DNA, the CDR3 is TGTGCCAGCAGCCAGGACGGGAGACAGTTCTTC.